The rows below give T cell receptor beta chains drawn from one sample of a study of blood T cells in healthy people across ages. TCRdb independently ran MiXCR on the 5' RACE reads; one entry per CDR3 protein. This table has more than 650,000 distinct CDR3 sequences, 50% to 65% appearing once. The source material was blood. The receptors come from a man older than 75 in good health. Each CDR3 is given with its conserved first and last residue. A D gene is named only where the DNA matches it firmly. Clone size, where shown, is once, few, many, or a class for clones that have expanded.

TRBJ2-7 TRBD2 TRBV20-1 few CSASSAGVSYNEQYF TGCAGTGCTAGCTCCGCGGGAGTCTCCTACAATGAGCAGTACTTC
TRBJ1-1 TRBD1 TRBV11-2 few CASSSGGGGANTEAFF TGTGCCAGCAGCTCCGGGGGAGGGGGCGCAAACACTGAAGCTTTCTTT
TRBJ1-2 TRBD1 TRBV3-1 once CASSQDAGGYYGYTF TGTGCCAGCAGCCAAGATGCAGGGGGCTACTATGGCTACACCTTC
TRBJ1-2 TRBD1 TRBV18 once CASSRATGSGYTF TGTGCCAGCTCACGTGCGACAGGGAGCGGCTACACCTTC
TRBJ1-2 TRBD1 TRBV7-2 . CASSFNGGQGSTF TGTGCCAGCAGTTTCAACGGGGGACAGGGGTCCACCTTC
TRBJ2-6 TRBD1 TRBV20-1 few CSAPGQGNLFGANVLTF TGCAGTGCACCGGGACAGGGGAATCTCTTTGGGGCCAACGTCCTGACTTTC
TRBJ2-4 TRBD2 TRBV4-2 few CASSQEGVAGGLAKNIQYF TGTGCCAGCAGCCAAGAAGGGGTAGCGGGAGGTCTTGCCAAAAACATTCAGTACTTC
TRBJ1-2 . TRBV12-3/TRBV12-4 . CASTLTMGHGYTF TGTGCCAGCACCTTAACAATGGGGCACGGCTACACCTTC
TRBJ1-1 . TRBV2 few CASSPRAMNTEAFF TGTGCCAGCAGCCCCCGGGCCATGAACACTGAAGCTTTCTTT
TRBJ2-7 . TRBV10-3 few CAITEGFGGGEQYF TGTGCCATCACCGAGGGTTTCGGGGGCGGCGAGCAGTACTTC
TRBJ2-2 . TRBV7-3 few CASSRRSWTGELFF TGTGCCAGCAGCCGTCGCTCATGGACCGGGGAGCTGTTTTTT
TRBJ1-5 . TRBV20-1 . CSASPQPNQPQHF TGCAGTGCTAGCCCACAGCCCAATCAGCCCCAGCATTTT
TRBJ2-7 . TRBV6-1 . CASSEALGTVPYEQYF TGTGCCAGCAGTGAAGCGCTGGGGACGGTCCCCTACGAGCAGTACTTC
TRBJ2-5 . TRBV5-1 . CASSSLARDEQYF TGCGCCAGCAGCTCACTAGCCCGGGATGAGCAGTACTTC
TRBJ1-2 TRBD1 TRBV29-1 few CSVEGRGQGYTF TGCAGCGTTGAAGGAAGGGGGCAAGGCTACACCTTC
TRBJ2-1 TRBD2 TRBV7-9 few CASSSSGRAKGNEQFF TGTGCCAGCAGCTCTAGCGGGAGGGCCAAGGGCAATGAGCAGTTCTTC
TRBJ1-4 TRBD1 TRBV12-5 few CASGPTGAEKLFF TGTGCTAGTGGTCCGACAGGGGCTGAAAAACTGTTTTTT
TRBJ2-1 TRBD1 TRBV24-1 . CATSEPTPTGGGLNEQFF TGTGCCACCAGTGAGCCCACACCGACAGGGGGAGGACTTAATGAGCAGTTCTTC
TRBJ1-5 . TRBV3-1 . CASSQGSSSGNQPQHF TGTGCCAGCAGCCAAGGGTCCAGTTCCGGGAATCAGCCCCAGCATTTT
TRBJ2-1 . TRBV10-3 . CAISESRSEQFF TGTGCCATCAGTGAGTCGAGAAGTGAGCAGTTCTTC
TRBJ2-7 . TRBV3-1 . CASSQPDGEQYF TGTGCCAGCAGCCAACCTGACGGCGAGCAGTACTTC
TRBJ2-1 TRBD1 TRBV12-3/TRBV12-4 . CASRPTGGLDEQFF TGTGCCAGCAGACCTACAGGGGGCCTCGATGAGCAGTTCTTC
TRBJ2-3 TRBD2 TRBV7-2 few CASSLDGLAGHRYAYF TGTGCCAGCAGCTTAGATGGGCTAGCGGGGCACAGATACGCGTATTTT
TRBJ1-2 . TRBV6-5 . CASSYSTRGAGYGYTF TGTGCCAGCAGTTACTCGACGCGGGGCGCCGGTTATGGCTACACCTTC
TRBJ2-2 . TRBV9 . CASSVATNTGELFF TGTGCCAGCAGCGTCGCTACCAACACCGGGGAGCTGTTTTTT
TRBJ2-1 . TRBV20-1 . CSARDRLGGISSYNEQFF TGCAGTGCTAGAGATAGATTGGGGGGAATTAGCTCCTACAATGAGCAGTTCTTC
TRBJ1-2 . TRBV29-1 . CSVEVSGGLPTLNNYGYTF TGCAGCGTTGAAGTCTCGGGGGGTCTGCCAACCCTAAATAACTATGGCTACACCTTC
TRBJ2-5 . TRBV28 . CASSPPGIPQETQYF TGTGCCAGCAGTCCCCCAGGGATCCCCCAAGAGACCCAGTACTTC
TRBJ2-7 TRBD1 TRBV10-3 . CAISGTGVIYEQYF TGTGCCATCAGTGGGACAGGGGTGATCTACGAGCAGTACTTC